This is a list of T cell receptor beta chains from one sample in a study of blood T cell repertoires in COVID-19. Clones were read by immunoSEQ multiplex PCR, and TCRdb kept only the in-frame ones, dropping some. The repertoire holds 200,000 to 250,000 clones, with 80% to 90% as singletons. Sequencing used PBMCs or T cells enriched from blood (not recorded which). The receptors stem from a woman aged 40 to 49 with acute COVID-19. The CDR3 runs from the conserved cysteine through the conserved F or W. The order of the fields is J gene, V gene, clone size, D gene, CDR3 DNA, CDR3 protein. The D gene is left open where the match is weak. Size tells how often a clone was seen (once, few, many) or the class of an expanded clone, and some rows leave it out.

>TRBJ2-7|TRBV5-1|.|.
TGCGCCAGCAGCCAACCCGGGGGGCTACCCACCTACGAGCAGTACTTC
CASSQPGGLPTYEQYF
>TRBJ2-3|TRBV5-1|.|TRBD2
TGCGCCAGCAGCTTGTCTTTAGCGGGAGTCACAGATACGCAGTATTTT
CASSLSLAGVTDTQYF
>TRBJ2-7|TRBV28|few|TRBD1
TGTGCCAGCAGTTCGACCCAGGGGGCTTATCAGGAGCAGTACTTC
CASSSTQGAYQEQYF
>TRBJ2-7|TRBV27|.|TRBD2
TGTGCCAGCAGTTTTACTCTCATAGCGGGAGCTGACGAGCAGTACTTC
CASSFTLIAGADEQYF
>TRBJ1-1|TRBV28|once|.
TGTGCCAGCAGTTCAAGAGTCAGGGTCCCGTACACTGAAGCTTTCTTT
CASSSRVRVPYTEAFF
>TRBJ2-1|TRBV9|.|TRBD2
TGTGCCAGCAGCTCCCGGGGGGATGAGCAGTTCTTC
CASSSRGDEQFF
>TRBJ1-5|TRBV3-1/TRBV3-2|.|.
TGTGCCAGCAGCCAAGATAGCGGGCAGGGTAAACAGCCCCAGCATTTT
CASSQDSGQGKQPQHF
>TRBJ2-1|TRBV28|many|TRBD2
TGTGCCAGCAGTTTACTGAGCGGGGGGTACAATGAGCAGTTCTTC
CASSLLSGGYNEQFF
>TRBJ2-7|TRBV5-1|once|TRBD2
TGCGCCAGCAGCTTGTCGGGGGGCGAGCAGTACTTC
CASSLSGGEQYF
>TRBJ2-7|TRBV7-2|.|.
TGTGCCAGCAGCACTAAAGGGACTTCCGAGCAGTACTTC
CASSTKGTSEQYF
>TRBJ1-6|TRBV30|.|.
TGTGCCTGGGGAGCAGGGACGGGCGGGGCCTATAATTCACCCCTCCACTTT
CAWGAGTGGAYNSPLHF
>TRBJ2-1|TRBV21-1|.|.
TGTGCCAGCAGCATTCAGGTCAATGAGCAGTTCTTC
CASSIQVNEQFF
>TRBJ1-1|TRBV12-5|.|TRBD1
TGTGCTACCCCGGGACAGACAATATACGACACTGAAGCTTTCTTT
CATPGQTIYDTEAFF
>TRBJ1-1|TRBV23-1|.|.
TGCGCCAGCAGAACGGACAGAGGAAGGGGGAACACTGAAGCTTTCTTT
CASRTDRGRGNTEAFF
>TRBJ2-1|TRBV27|.|TRBD2
TGTGCCAGCAATCAAGCGGGAGGCAATGAGCAGTTCTTC
CASNQAGGNEQFF
>TRBJ2-1|TRBV30|.|TRBD2
TGTGCCTGGAGTCGGGACACCGGGGGGGGTGAGCAGTTCTTC
CAWSRDTGGGEQFF
>TRBJ2-2|TRBV20-1|.|.
TGCAGTGCTAGTACGAGGACTGCAAACACCGGGGAGCTGTTTTTT
CSASTRTANTGELFF
>TRBJ2-7|TRBV7-2|.|TRBD1
TGTGCCAGCAGCTTACGACAGGGGCTCTACGAGCAGTACTTC
CASSLRQGLYEQYF
>TRBJ2-3|TRBV12-5|.|.
TGTGCTAGTGGTTTGGTAGGGGGTAGCACAGATACGCAGTATTTT
CASGLVGGSTDTQYF
>TRBJ1-5|TRBV19|.|.
TGTGCCAGTTTGGGCATTTACAATCAGCCCCAGCATTTT
CASLGIYNQPQHF
>TRBJ2-5|TRBV29-1|.|TRBD2
TGCAGCGTCGCCCACACTAGCGGGAGTGAGACCCAGTACTTC
CSVAHTSGSETQYF
>TRBJ1-2|TRBV3-1/TRBV3-2|.|.
TGTGCCAGCAGTCCTGGCAGGGCTAACTATGGCTACACCTTC
CASSPGRANYGYTF
>TRBJ1-6|TRBV19|.|TRBD1
TGTGCCAGTGAGACAGGGTCGGGCTCACCCCTCCACTTT
CASETGSGSPLHF
>TRBJ1-2|TRBV12-3/TRBV12-4|.|.
TGTGCCAGCAGCCCTACGGGGAGGTCTGGCTACACCTTC
CASSPTGRSGYTF
>TRBJ2-2|TRBV7-2|.|TRBD2
TGTGCCAGCAGCAAGAGCGGGATCGCCGGGGAGCTGTTTTTT
CASSKSGIAGELFF
>TRBJ2-7|TRBV28|.|TRBD2
TGTGCCAGCAGTTTGACTAGCGGAAGCTACGAGCAGTACTTC
CASSLTSGSYEQYF
>TRBJ1-5|TRBV19|few|.
TGTGCCAGTGGTCCGGGACACAGTCAGCCCCAGCATTTT
CASGPGHSQPQHF
>TRBJ1-1|TRBV7-2|once|TRBD1
TGTGCCAGCGCGGGACAGGGCAACCTTGAAGCTTTCTTT
CASAGQGNLEAFF
>TRBJ2-3|TRBV7-9|.|TRBD2
TGTGCCAGCACCCGTTGGGAGGGCGGCACAGATACGCAGTATTTT
CASTRWEGGTDTQYF
>TRBJ2-7|TRBV3-1/TRBV3-2|.|TRBD2
TGTGCCAGCAGCCCCATGGCGGGAGGGTCCTACGAGCAGTACTTC
CASSPMAGGSYEQYF
>TRBJ1-2|TRBV14|few|TRBD1
TGTGCCAGCAGCCAAGTCAAGGCGACAGGGACCTATGGCTACACCTTC
CASSQVKATGTYGYTF
>TRBJ2-1|TRBV3-1/TRBV3-2|few|TRBD2
TGTGCCAGCAGCCATAGCGGGAAACCTGAGCAGTTCTTC
CASSHSGKPEQFF
>TRBJ1-5|TRBV3-1/TRBV3-2|.|TRBD1
TGTGCCAGCAGCCAAGATTTGGGGACAGGGGATCAGCCCCAGCATTTT
CASSQDLGTGDQPQHF
>TRBJ2-1|TRBV18|.|TRBD2
TGTGCCAGCTCAACCTCTAGCGGGAGTCTTTATGAGCAGTTCTTC
CASSTSSGSLYEQFF
>TRBJ2-1|TRBV2|.|.
TGTGCCAGCCGACAGAGCAATGAGCAGTTCTTC
CASRQSNEQFF
>TRBJ2-6|TRBV11-3|few|TRBD1
TGTGCCAGCAGCCCCGGGACAGGGAAACTGGGGAATCGTGGGGCCAACGTCCTGACTTTC
CASSPGTGKLGNRGANVLTF
>TRBJ2-1|TRBV29-1|.|TRBD2
TGCAGCGTTGGGGACTATTCATATGAGCAGTTCTTC
CSVGDYSYEQFF
>TRBJ2-7|TRBV28|.|TRBD2
TGTGCCAGCAGTTCCGGGACTAGCGGGAGTAGCGAGCAGTACTTC
CASSSGTSGSSEQYF
>TRBJ1-5|TRBV19|.|.
TGTGCCAGTAGTATGGAGTCGAGTCAGCCCCAGCATTTT
CASSMESSQPQHF
>TRBJ2-3|TRBV28|.|TRBD2
TGTGCCAGCAGTTCTACCAAGACTAGCGGGAGTTTAGGAGATACGCAGTATTTT
CASSSTKTSGSLGDTQYF
>TRBJ2-7|TRBV29-1|.|TRBD1
TGCAGCGTTCGTGGGACAGGGAGCTACGAGCAGTACTTC
CSVRGTGSYEQYF
>TRBJ1-4|TRBV28|once|.
TGTGCCGGCGGAGACCCTGAGAAACTGTTTTTT
CAGGDPEKLFF
>TRBJ2-2|TRBV9|.|TRBD1
TGTGCCAGCAGCGGGGGCCCTGGACAGGGGGCGAACACCGGGGAGCTGTTTTTT
CASSGGPGQGANTGELFF
>TRBJ2-5|TRBV7-8|.|.
TGTGCCAGCAGCTCCCCGGAGACCCAGTACTTC
CASSSPETQYF
>TRBJ2-5|TRBV7-6|.|TRBD2
TGTGCCAGCAGCATAGTACGCGGCGGGAGAGAGACCCAGTACTTC
CASSIVRGGRETQYF
>TRBJ2-1|TRBV7-9|.|.
TGTGCCAGCAGCGGCCGGGGAACTAGTGAGCAGTTCTTC
CASSGRGTSEQFF
>TRBJ2-4|TRBV20-1|.|TRBD2
TGCAGTGCTAGTGGACTAGCGGGAGCATTAGCCAAAAACATTCAGTACTTC
CSASGLAGALAKNIQYF
>TRBJ2-5|TRBV27|.|TRBD1
TGTGCCAGCAGGACCCCCCCTGACAGGGCCCAAGAGACCCAGTACTTC
CASRTPPDRAQETQYF
>TRBJ2-3|TRBV3-1/TRBV3-2|.|TRBD2
TGTGCCAGCAGCCAAGGACTAGCGGGCACAGATACGCAGTATTTT
CASSQGLAGTDTQYF
>TRBJ2-2|TRBV28|once|TRBD2
TGTGCCAGCAGTCCCTACGTGGGACTAGCGGGAGATCGGACCGGGGAGCTGTTTTTT
CASSPYVGLAGDRTGELFF
>TRBJ1-1|TRBV5-4|.|.
TGTGCCAGCAGCTTGGCCTGGGGGGACACTGAAGCTTTCTTT
CASSLAWGDTEAFF
>TRBJ1-1|TRBV1|.|.
TGCACCAGCAGCCCTCGGGGAGGCACTGAAGCTTTCTTT
CTSSPRGGTEAFF
>TRBJ1-6|TRBV28|.|.
TGTGCCAGCAGTTTTCCTTCAGGCACCTATAATTCACCCCTCCACTTT
CASSFPSGTYNSPLHF
>TRBJ1-6|TRBV5-1|.|.
TGCGCCAGCACGCATCTGGGGGCAGTTGATTCACCCCTCCACTTT
CASTHLGAVDSPLHF